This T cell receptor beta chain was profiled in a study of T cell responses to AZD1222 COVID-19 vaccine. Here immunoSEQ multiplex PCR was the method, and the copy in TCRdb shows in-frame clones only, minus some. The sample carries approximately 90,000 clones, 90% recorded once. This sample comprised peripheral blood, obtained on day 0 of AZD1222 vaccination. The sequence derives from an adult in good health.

CDR3 DNA: TGTGCCATCAGTGATCCCCCCGTGGCTAGCGGGAGGAGCTCCTACGAGCAGTACTTC. This translates into CAISDPPVASGRSSYEQYF. The chain couples TRBV10-3 to TRBJ2-7; 11 nucleotides match TRBD2. In germline, CDR1 is ENHRY, CDR2 SYGVKD. The CDR3 contains 19 residues. The ends lost 3 bases at V and 0 bases at J; junction bases unmatched: 13.